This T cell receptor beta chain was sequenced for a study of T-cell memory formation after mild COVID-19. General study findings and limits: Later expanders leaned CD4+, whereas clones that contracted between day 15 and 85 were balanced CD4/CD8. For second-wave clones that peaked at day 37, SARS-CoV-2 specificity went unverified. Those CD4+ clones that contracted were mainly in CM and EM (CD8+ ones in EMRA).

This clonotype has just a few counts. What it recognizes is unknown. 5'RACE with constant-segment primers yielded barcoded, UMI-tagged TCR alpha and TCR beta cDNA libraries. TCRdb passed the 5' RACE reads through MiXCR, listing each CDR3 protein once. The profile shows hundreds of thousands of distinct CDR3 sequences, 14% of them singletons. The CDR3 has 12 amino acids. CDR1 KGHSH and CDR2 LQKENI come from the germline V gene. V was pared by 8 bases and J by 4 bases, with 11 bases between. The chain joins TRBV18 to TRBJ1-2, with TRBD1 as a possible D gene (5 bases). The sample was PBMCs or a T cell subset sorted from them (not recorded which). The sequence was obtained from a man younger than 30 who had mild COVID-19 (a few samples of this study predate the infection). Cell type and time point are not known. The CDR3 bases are TGTGCCAGCCGGGACCCAGGCTATGGCTACACCTTC. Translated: CASRDPGYGYTF.